This record looks at one T cell receptor (beta chain) sequence and its context. The data derive from a study of blood T cell repertoires in COVID-19. Overall study context: COVID-19 samples collected from the United States, Italy and Spain covered acute and convalescent phases.

Per the study methods: Estimation of nucleated cell counts was performed using reference gene primer amplification. Some clones are missing from TCRdb's copy, which holds only in-frame ones; the method was immunoSEQ multiplex PCR. That table supplies the V and J calls and clone size; D and trimming were determined from the DNA. Of 220,000 or so clones in the sample, 82% were seen once. Two consecutive negative NP/OP PCR tests, clearance, or resolved symptoms defined Cohort 3 recovery. The germline CDR1 and CDR2 sequences are SNHLY and FYNNEI. The CDR3 loop spans 14 amino acids. Trimming removed 6 bases at V and 1 base at J, with 12 bases between.

The source material was PBMCs or T cells enriched from blood (not recorded which). The genes are TRBV2 and TRBJ1-1; maybe TRBD1 (5 bases). The origin of this receptor is a woman aged 55 to 70 who had recovered from COVID-19. CDR3 sequence reads: CASRSGGANTEAFF. DNA of the CDR3: TGTGCCAGCAGATCCGGCGGGGCGAACACTGAAGCTTTCTTT.